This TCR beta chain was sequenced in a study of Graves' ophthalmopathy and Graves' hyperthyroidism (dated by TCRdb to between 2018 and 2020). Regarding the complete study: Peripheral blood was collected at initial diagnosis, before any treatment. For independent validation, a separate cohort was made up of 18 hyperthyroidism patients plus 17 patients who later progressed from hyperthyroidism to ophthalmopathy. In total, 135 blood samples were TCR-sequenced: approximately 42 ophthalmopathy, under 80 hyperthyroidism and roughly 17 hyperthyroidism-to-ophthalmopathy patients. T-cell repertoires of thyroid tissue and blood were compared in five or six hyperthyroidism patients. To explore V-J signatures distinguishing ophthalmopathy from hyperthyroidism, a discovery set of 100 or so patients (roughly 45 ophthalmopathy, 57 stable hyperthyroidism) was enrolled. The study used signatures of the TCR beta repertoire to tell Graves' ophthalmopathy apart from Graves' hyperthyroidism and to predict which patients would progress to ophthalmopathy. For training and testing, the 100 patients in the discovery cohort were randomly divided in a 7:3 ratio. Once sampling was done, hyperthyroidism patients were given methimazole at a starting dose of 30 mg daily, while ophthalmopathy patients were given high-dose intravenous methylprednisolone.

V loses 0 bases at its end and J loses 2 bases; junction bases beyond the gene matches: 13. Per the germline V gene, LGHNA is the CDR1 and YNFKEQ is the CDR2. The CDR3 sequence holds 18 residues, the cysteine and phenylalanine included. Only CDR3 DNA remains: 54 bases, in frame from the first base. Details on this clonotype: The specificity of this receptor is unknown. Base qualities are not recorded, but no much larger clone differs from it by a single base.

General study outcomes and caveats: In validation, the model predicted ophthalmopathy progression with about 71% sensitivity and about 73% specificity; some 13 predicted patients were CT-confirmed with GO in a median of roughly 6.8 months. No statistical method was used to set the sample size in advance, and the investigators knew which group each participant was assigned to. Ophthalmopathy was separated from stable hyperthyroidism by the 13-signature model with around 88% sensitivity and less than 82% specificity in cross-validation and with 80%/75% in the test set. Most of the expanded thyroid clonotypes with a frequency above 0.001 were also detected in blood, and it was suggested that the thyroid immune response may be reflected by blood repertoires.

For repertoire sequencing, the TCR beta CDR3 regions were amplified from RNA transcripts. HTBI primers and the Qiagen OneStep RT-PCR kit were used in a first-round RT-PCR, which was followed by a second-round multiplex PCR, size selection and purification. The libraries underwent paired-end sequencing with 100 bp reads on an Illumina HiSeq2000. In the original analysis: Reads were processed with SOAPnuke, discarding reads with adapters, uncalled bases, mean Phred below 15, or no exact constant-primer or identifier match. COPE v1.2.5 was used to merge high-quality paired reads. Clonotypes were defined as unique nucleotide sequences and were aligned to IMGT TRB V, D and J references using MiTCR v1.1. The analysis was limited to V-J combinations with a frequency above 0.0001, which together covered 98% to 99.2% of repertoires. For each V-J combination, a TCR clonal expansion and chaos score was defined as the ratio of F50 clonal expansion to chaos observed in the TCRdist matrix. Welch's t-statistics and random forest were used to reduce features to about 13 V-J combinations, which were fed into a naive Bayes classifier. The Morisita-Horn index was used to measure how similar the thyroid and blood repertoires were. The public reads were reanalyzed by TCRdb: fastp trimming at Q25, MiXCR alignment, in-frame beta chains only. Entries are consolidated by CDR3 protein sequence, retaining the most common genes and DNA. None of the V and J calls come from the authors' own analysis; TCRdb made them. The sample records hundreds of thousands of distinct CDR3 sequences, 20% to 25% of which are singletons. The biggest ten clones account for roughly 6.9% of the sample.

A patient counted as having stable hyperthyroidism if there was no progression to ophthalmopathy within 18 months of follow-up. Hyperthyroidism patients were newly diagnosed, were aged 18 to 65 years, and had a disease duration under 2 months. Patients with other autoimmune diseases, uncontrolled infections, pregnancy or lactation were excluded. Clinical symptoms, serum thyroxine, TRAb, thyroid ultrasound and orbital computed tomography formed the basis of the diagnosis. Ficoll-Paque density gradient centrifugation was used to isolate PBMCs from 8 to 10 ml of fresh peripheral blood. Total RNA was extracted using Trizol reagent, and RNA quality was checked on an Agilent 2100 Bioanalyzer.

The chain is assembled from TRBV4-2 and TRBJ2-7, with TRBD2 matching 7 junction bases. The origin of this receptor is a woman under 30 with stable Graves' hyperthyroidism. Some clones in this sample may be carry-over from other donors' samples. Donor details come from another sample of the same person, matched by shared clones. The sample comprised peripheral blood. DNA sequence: TGTGCCAGCAGCCAAGAGGGATGGGGGGGGGATATGACCTACGAGCAGTACTTC. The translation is CASSQEGWGGDMTYEQYF.